Listed here are 7 T cell receptor beta chains from one sample, sequenced in a study of shared clonotypes between healthy human individuals. The repertoire was sequenced with immunoSEQ multiplex PCR; TCRdb's copy has only in-frame clones and lacks some. The table has about 640,000 clones, around 72% seen once. Sequencing input: memory CD4+ T cells sorted from blood. The sample's subset: CD45RA-negative fraction. These receptors originate from a woman aged 25 to 45 in good health.

This clone was counted a few times. The chain combines TRBV5-6 with TRBJ2-5; D gene uncertain. Trimming cost V 3 bases and J 1 base, with 10 bases left between them. Germline V gene lookup returns CDR1 SGHDT and CDR2 YYEEEE. The length of the CDR3 is 14 residues. CDR3 bases: TGTGCCAGCAGCTCCCCGGGTGGCCAAGAGACCCAGTACTTC. This translates into CASSSPGGQETQYF.

The V gene is TRBV25-1, the J gene TRBJ1-1, with D unclear. V was clipped by 3 bases and J by 2 bases, with 4 bases between them. The length of the CDR3 is 12 residues. Germline CDR1 reads MGHDK; CDR2 reads SYGVNS. Here the CDR3 reads CASSDSNTEAFF. The CDR3 bases are TGTGCCAGCAGTGACAGTAACACTGAAGCTTTCTTT.

The genes are TRBV2 and TRBJ2-2; TRBD2 matches 9 bases. In germline, CDR1 is SNHLY, CDR2 FYNNEI. J lost 1 base, V lost 10 bases, and 4 bases had no gene match. The CDR3 totals 14 residues. The CDR3 loop is CAILAGMNTGELFF. DNA of the CDR3: TGTGCCATCCTAGCGGGAATGAACACCGGGGAGCTGTTTTTT.

V gene TRBV19 combines with J gene TRBJ1-4, with no clear D. Germline CDR1 LNHDA, CDR2 SQIVND (reference sequence). The CDR3 sequence is 15 residues long. The germline V and J ends were trimmed by 3 bases and 3 bases, with 11 bases remaining between them. CDR3 protein: CASSMAGSANEKLFF. Written as DNA, the CDR3 is TGTGCCAGTAGTATGGCAGGCTCCGCTAATGAAAAACTGTTTTTT.

In nucleotides, the CDR3 is TGTGCCAGCAGCCCAAAACCTAGATACTCCACCTACGAGCAGTACTTC. Translation gives CASSPKPRYSTYEQYF. The genes are TRBV9 and TRBJ2-7; D is ambiguous. This CDR3 has 16 residues. Germline CDR1 reads SGDLS; CDR2 reads YYNGEE. V gave up 4 bases and J gave up 2 bases, with 19 bases separating them. The full variable domain, completed using reference TRBV9 and TRBJ2-7, is DSGVTQTPKHLITATGQRVTLRCSPRSGDLSVYWYQQSLDQGLQFLIQYYNGEERAKGNILERFSAQQFPDLHSELNLSSLELGDSALYFCASSPKPRYSTYEQYFGPGTRLTVT.

The chain employs TRBV4-1 and TRBJ2-7; 9 nucleotides match TRBD2. The ends lost 2 bases at V and 1 base at J; junction bases unmatched: 12. Per germline, CDR1 MGHRA and CDR2 YSYEKL. This CDR3 is 18 amino acids long. The CDR3 sequence is CASSQSAPGAGGSYEQYF. DNA of the CDR3: TGCGCCAGCAGCCAAAGCGCCCCGGGGGCGGGAGGGTCCTACGAGCAGTACTTC.

This clone has just a few counts. The chain couples TRBV19 to TRBJ1-2; no clear D. V lost 0 bases to trimming and J lost 8 bases, with 16 bases between them. The CDR3 has 15 residues. Germline V CDR1 and CDR2: LNHDA, SQIVND (reference sequence). In DNA form, the CDR3 reads TGTGCCAGTAGTATAGATCGGCGGGGTTTAAAAGGCTACACCTTC. Protein product: CASSIDRRGLKGYTF.